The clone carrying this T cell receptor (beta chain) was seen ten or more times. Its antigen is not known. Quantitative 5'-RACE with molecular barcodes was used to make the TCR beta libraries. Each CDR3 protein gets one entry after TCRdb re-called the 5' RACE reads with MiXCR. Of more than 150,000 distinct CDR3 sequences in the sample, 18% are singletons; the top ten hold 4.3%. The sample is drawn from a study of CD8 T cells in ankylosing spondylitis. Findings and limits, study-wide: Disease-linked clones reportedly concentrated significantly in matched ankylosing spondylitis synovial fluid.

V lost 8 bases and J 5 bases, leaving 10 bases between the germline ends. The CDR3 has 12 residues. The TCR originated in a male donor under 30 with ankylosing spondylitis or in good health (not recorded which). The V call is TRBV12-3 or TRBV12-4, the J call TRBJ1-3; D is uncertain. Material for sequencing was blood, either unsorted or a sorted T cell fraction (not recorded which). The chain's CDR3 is CASASTRNTIYF. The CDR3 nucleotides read TGTGCCAGCGCCTCAACCCGAAACACCATATATTTT.